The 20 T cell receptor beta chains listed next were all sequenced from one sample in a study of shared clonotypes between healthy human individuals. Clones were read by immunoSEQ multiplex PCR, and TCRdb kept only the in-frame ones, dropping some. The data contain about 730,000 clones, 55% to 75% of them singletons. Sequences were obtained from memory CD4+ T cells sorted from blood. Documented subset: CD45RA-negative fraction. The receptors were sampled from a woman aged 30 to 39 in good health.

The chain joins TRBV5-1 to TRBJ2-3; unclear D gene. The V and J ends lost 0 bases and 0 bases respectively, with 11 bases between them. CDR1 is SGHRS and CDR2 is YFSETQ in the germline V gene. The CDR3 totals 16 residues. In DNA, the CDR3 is TGCGCCAGCAGCTTGGGGCAGGAACCTAGCACAGATACGCAGTATTTT. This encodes CASSLGQEPSTDTQYF.

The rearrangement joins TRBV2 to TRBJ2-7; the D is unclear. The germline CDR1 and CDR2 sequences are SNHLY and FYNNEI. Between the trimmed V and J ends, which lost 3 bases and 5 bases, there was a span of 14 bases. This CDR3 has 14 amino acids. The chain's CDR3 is CASSDVVISHEQYF. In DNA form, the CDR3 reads TGTGCCAGCAGTGATGTCGTCATTAGTCACGAGCAGTACTTC.

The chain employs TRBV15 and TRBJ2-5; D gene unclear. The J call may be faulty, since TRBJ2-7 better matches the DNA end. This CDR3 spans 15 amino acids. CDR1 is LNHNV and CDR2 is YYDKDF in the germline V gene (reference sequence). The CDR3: CATSRDLTESYEQYF. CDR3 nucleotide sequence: TGTGCCACCAGCAGAGATCTCACAGAGTCTTACGAGCAGTACTTC.

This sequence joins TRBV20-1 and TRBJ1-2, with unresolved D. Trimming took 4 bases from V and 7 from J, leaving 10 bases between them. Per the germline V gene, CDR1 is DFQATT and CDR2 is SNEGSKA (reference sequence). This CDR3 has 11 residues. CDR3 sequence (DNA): TGCAGTGCTACGGGGTGGCGTGGCTACACCTTC. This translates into CSATGWRGYTF.

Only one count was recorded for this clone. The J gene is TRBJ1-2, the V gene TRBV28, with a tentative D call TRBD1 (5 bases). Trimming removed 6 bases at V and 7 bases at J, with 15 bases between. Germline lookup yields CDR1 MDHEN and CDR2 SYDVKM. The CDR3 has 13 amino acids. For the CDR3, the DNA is TGTGCCAGCAGCCTTGGGGCAGGGACTGGCTACACCTTC. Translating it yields CASSLGAGTGYTF.

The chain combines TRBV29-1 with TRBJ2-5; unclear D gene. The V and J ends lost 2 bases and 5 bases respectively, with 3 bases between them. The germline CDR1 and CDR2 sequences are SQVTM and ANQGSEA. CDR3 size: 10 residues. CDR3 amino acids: CSVEIETQYF. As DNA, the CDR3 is TGCAGCGTTGAAATCGAGACCCAGTACTTC.

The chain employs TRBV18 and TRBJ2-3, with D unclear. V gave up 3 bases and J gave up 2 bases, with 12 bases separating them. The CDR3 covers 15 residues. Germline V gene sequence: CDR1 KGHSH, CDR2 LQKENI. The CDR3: CASSPNYLNTDTQYF. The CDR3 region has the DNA TGTGCCAGCTCACCGAACTACCTAAACACAGATACGCAGTATTTT.

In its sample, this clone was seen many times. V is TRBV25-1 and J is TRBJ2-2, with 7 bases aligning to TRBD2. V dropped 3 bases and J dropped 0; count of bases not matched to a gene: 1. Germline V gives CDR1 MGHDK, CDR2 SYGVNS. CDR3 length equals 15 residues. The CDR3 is CASSDGRANTGELFF. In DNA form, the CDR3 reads TGTGCCAGCAGTGATGGGAGGGCGAACACCGGGGAGCTGTTTTTT.

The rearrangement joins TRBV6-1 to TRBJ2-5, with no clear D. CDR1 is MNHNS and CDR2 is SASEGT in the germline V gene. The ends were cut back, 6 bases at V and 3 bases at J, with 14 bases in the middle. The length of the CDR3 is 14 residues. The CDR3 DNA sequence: TGTGCCAGCAGGGTAAGAGGTGGTAAAGAGACCCAGTACTTC. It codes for CASRVRGGKETQYF.

In DNA, the CDR3 is TGCAGCGTTGCACGGGGGTCGAACACTGAAGCTTTCTTT. It yields the protein CSVARGSNTEAFF. The V call is TRBV29-1, the J call TRBJ1-1; D is perhaps TRBD1 (5 bases). Trimming left V 4 bases short and J 1 base short, with 10 bases between. The CDR3 runs to 13 residues. Germline CDR1 and CDR2: SQVTM and ANQGSEA.

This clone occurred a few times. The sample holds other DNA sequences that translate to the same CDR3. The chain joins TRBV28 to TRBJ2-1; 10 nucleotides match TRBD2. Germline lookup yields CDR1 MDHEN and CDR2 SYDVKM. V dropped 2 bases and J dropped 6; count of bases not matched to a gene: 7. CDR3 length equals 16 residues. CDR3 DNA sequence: TGTGCCAGCAGTTTACCCGGGGCTAGCGGGAGCAATGAGCAGTTCTTC. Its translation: CASSLPGASGSNEQFF. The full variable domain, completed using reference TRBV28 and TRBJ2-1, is DVKVTQSSRYLVKRTGEKVFLECVQDMDHENMFWYRQDPGLGLRLIYFSYDVKMKEKGDIPEGYSVSREKKERFSLILESASTNQTSMYLCASSLPGASGSNEQFFGPGTRLTVL.

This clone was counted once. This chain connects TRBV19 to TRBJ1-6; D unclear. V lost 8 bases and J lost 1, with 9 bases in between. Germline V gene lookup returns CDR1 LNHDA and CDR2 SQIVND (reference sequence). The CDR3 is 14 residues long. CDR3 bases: TGTGCCAGTGCTTTCGGATCCTATAATTCACCCCTCCACTTT. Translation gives CASAFGSYNSPLHF. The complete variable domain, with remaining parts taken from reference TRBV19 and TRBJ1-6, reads DGGITQSPKYLFRKEGQNVTLSCEQNLNHDAMYWYRQDPGQGLRLIYYSQIVNDFQKGDIAEGYSVSREKKESFPLTVTSAQKNPTAFYLCASAFGSYNSPLHFGNGTRLTVT.

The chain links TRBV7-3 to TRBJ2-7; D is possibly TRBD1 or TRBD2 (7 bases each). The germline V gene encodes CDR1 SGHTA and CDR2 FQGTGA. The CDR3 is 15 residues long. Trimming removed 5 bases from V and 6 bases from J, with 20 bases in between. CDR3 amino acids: CASSEAGGTKSEQYF. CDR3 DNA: TGTGCCAGCAGCGAGGCAGGGGGGACTAAGAGCGAGCAGTACTTC. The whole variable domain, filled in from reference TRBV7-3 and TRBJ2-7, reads GAGVSQTPSNKVTEKGKYVELRCDPISGHTALYWYRQSLGQGPEFLIYFQGTGAADDSGLPNDRFFAVRPEGSVSTLKIQRTERGDSAVYLCASSEAGGTKSEQYFGPGTRLTVT.

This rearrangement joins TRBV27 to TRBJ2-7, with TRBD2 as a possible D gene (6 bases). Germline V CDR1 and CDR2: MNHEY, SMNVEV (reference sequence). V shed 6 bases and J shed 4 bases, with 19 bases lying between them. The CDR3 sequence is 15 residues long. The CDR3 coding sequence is TGTGCCAGCAGCCCAACAAGACTAGTTTGGTACGAGCAGTACTTC. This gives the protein CASSPTRLVWYEQYF.

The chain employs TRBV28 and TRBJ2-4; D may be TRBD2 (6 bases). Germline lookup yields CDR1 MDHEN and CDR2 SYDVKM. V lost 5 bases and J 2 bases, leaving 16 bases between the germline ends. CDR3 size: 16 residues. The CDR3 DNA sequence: TGTGCCAGCAGTGACCCCGCGGCGGGGACCAAAAACATTCAGTACTTC. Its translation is CASSDPAAGTKNIQYF.

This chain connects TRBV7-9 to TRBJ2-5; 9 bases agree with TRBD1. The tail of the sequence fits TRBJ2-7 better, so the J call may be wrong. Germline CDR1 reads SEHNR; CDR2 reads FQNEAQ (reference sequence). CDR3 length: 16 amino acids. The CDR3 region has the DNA TGTGCCAGCAGCCTAGAGCCGGGACAGGGACTATACGAGCAGTACTTC. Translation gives CASSLEPGQGLYEQYF.

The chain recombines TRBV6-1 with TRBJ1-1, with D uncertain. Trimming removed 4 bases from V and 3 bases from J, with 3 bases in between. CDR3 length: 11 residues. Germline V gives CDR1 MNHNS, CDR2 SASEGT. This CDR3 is CASSGHTEAFF. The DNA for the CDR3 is TGTGCCAGCAGTGGACACACTGAAGCTTTCTTT.

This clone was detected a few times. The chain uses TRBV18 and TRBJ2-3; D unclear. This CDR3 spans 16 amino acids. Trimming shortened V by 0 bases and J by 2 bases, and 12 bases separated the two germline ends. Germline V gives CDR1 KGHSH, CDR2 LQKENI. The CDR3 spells CASSPPNNRYTDTQYF. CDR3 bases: TGTGCCAGCTCACCACCTAACAACCGTTACACAGATACGCAGTATTTT.

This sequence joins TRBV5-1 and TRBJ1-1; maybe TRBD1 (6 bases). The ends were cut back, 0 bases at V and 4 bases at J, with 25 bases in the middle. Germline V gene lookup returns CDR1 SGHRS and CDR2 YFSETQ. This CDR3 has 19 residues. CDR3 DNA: TGCGCCAGCAGCTTGGTAGGGGGGCGCAGGGCCCCATCAGGCACTGAAGCTTTCTTT. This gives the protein CASSLVGGRRAPSGTEAFF.

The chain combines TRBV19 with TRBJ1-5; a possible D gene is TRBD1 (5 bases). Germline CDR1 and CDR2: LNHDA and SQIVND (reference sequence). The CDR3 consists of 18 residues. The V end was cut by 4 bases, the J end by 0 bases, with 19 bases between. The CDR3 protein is CASSNPSFQGGSNQPQHF. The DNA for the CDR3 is TGTGCCAGTAGTAACCCATCGTTTCAGGGCGGTAGCAATCAGCCCCAGCATTTT. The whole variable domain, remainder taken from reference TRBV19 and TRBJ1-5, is DGGITQSPKYLFRKEGQNVTLSCEQNLNHDAMYWYRQDPGQGLRLIYYSQIVNDFQKGDIAEGYSVSREKKESFPLTVTSAQKNPTAFYLCASSNPSFQGGSNQPQHFGDGTRLSIL.